The clone carrying this T cell receptor (beta chain) came up many times. Its antigen remains unidentified. CDR3 length equals 15 residues. CDR1 is DFQATT, CDR2 SNEGSKA, per germline (reference sequence). Trimming shortened V by 1 base and J by 3 bases, and 16 bases separated the two germline ends. This entry comes from a study of T cells in Graves' hyperthyroidism and ophthalmopathy. Study-level information: At initial diagnosis, before any treatment had begun, peripheral blood was obtained.

Amplification targeted TCR beta CDR3 regions from RNA transcripts. The TCR CDR3 first-round RT-PCR relied on the HTBI primer set. TCRdb passed the multiplex PCR reads through MiXCR, listing each CDR3 protein once. The sample has 550,000 to 700,000 distinct CDR3 sequences, about 15% seen once; the top ten hold 4.3%. Disease duration was under 3 months in the ophthalmopathy patients, who also had a Clinical Activity Score of at least 3 and a NOSPECS grade of at least 4. Exclusion criteria comprised uncontrolled infection, other autoimmune disease, pregnancy or lactation. Findings of the study overall: By a 13 V-J model, ophthalmopathy was set apart from stable hyperthyroidism.

The chain couples TRBV20-1 to TRBJ2-7; D is perhaps TRBD1 or TRBD2 (5 bases each). Specimen: blood. This TCR came from a middle-aged woman with Graves' ophthalmopathy. CDR3 in amino acids: CSARGGWQGDYEQYF. The CDR3 coding sequence is TGCAGTGCTAGAGGAGGGTGGCAAGGGGACTACGAGCAGTACTTC.